The clone carrying this T cell receptor (beta chain) has a count of ten or more. A single record per CDR3 protein comes from TCRdb applying MiXCR to the 5' RACE reads. The sample has about 50,000 distinct CDR3 sequences, less than 9% seen once; the top ten hold approximately 28%. V was trimmed by 1 base and J by 4 bases, leaving 4 bases between them. This CDR3 has 12 residues. Germline V CDR1 and CDR2: SGHDT, YYEEEE. These data originate in a study of T cells after yellow fever vaccination. The chain carries TRBV5-6 and TRBJ2-3; D gene ambiguous. The input for sequencing was CD8+ T cells sorted from PBMCs, taken roughly 15 days after the first yellow fever vaccination. This TCR was recovered from a man aged 18-30 years who received the YFV17D yellow fever vaccine. The CDR3 region is CASSLWADTQYF. The DNA of the CDR3 is TGTGCCAGCAGCTTGTGGGCAGATACGCAGTATTTT.